Sequencing of this TCR beta chain was carried out in a study of beta chain features in type 1 diabetes. Every isolated RNA sample was fully reverse transcribed, so sequencing captured expressed TCRB transcripts. Measured with immunoSEQ multiplex PCR; TCRdb has only the in-frame clones, and not every one. Among under 400,000 clones, approximately 12% were seen once, and the ten largest hold under 0.02%. The CDR3 runs 13 residues. Germline V gives CDR1 MDHEN, CDR2 SYDVKM. Trimming removed 6 bases at V and 3 bases at J, with 9 bases between. Study results and caveats: A pattern of fewer insertions and more deletions at VDJ junctions was seen in type 1 diabetes patients.

As to this clone: Its target is not known.

The receptor was derived from a young man in good health. Material: naive CD4+ T cells from blood. The chain carries TRBV28 and TRBJ1-3, with D perhaps TRBD1 (5 bases). CDR3 residues: CASSGGYGNTIYF. CDR3 bases: TGTGCCAGCAGCGGGGGTTATGGAAACACCATATATTTT.